This note documents a single T cell receptor beta chain sequence. The data belong to a study of blood T cell repertoires in COVID-19. This table comes from immunoSEQ multiplex PCR, and its TCRdb copy is limited to in-frame clones, with some not included. Of about 140,000 clones listed, around 87% were seen once; the top ten hold around 11%. Membership in each cohort depended on participant-reported clinical history. The J segment lost 4 bases and the V segment lost 3 bases, leaving 3 bases of the junction unmatched. The CDR3 length is 14 residues. Per the germline V gene, CDR1 is LNHDA and CDR2 is SQIVND (reference sequence).

Sequencing was performed on PBMCs or T cells enriched from blood (not recorded which). The J gene is TRBJ1-2, the V gene TRBV19; 9 bases match TRBD1. The sequence derives from a man between 60 and 70 years old who had recovered from COVID-19. CDR3: CASSMRTGAYGYTF. The CDR3 DNA follows: TGTGCCAGTAGTATGCGGACAGGGGCCTATGGCTACACCTTC.